Each of the 7 T cell receptor beta chains below was sequenced from the same sample in a study of control samples from healthy donors and cancer patients. Here immunoSEQ multiplex PCR was the method, and the copy in TCRdb shows in-frame clones only, minus some. This table holds under 200,000 clones, roughly 90% found once. Material: blood. The receptor set was obtained from a woman aged 30 to 39 in good health.

V and J are TRBV5-1 and TRBJ2-3; TRBD2 agrees at 9 bases. Unmatched junction bases numbered 0, after V lost 0 bases and J lost 1 base. Germline CDR1 reads SGHRS; CDR2 reads YFSETQ. This CDR3 spans 15 amino acids. CDR3 nucleotide sequence: TGCGCCAGCAGCTTGGGACTAGCGGGCACAGATACGCAGTATTTT. Translated: CASSLGLAGTDTQYF.

The rearrangement joins TRBV7-2 to TRBJ2-5; D tentatively fits TRBD1 or TRBD2 (7 bases each). Germline V gene lookup returns CDR1 SGHTA and CDR2 FQGNSA. V shed 5 bases and J shed 5 bases, with 12 bases lying between them. The CDR3 consists of 13 residues. CDR3 residues: CASSPQGGETQYF. CDR3 coding DNA: TGTGCCAGCAGCCCTCAGGGGGGGGAGACCCAGTACTTC.

The rearrangement joins TRBV6-5 to TRBJ1-2; no reliable D call. CDR3 length: 14 amino acids. V dropped 0 bases and J dropped 3 bases, with 8 bases sitting between them. Germline-derived CDR1 and CDR2 are MNHEY and SVGAGI. The CDR3 here is CASSYSTGHYGYTF. DNA for the CDR3: TGTGCCAGCAGTTACTCGACTGGGCACTATGGCTACACCTTC.

This chain joins TRBV2 and TRBJ2-1; 9 bases line up with TRBD2. The germline V gene has CDR1 SNHLY and CDR2 FYNNEI. Losses at the gene ends were 5 bases for V and 0 bases for J; bases not matched to a gene: 8. CDR3 length equals 17 residues. CDR3 coding DNA: TGTGCCAGCAGTTCCGGGACTAGCCTCAGCTCCTACAATGAGCAGTTCTTC. This gives the protein CASSSGTSLSSYNEQFF.

V and J are TRBV24-1 and TRBJ2-1; D is ambiguous. This CDR3 is built from 15 residues. The V end was cut by 5 bases, the J end by 2 bases, with 12 bases between. Germline V lookup: CDR1 KGHDR, CDR2 SFDVKD. The CDR3 DNA reads TGTGCCACCAGTGTAGCACGCGGTCCCTACAATGAGCAGTTCTTC. It is translated as CATSVARGPYNEQFF.

This chain uses TRBV6-2 or TRBV6-3 with TRBJ2-3, with D perhaps matching TRBD2 (5 bases). The V gene lost 2 bases and the J gene lost 2 bases, with 8 bases spanning the gap. Germline CDR1 and CDR2: MNHEY and SVGEGT. This CDR3 comprises 14 residues. CDR3: CASSYGESTDTQYF. CDR3 DNA: TGTGCCAGCAGTTACGGGGAGTCCACAGATACGCAGTATTTT.

The V gene is TRBV4-1, the J gene TRBJ1-6, with TRBD1 matching 11 bases. With V trimmed by 3 bases and J by 10 bases, 8 bases remained unmatched. The V gene's germline CDR1 is MGHRA and CDR2 YSYEKL. The CDR3 spans 16 residues. CDR3 sequence: CASSQRTGGVSSPLHF. The CDR3 nucleotides are TGCGCCAGCAGCCAGCGGACAGGGGGCGTATCCTCACCCCTCCACTTT.